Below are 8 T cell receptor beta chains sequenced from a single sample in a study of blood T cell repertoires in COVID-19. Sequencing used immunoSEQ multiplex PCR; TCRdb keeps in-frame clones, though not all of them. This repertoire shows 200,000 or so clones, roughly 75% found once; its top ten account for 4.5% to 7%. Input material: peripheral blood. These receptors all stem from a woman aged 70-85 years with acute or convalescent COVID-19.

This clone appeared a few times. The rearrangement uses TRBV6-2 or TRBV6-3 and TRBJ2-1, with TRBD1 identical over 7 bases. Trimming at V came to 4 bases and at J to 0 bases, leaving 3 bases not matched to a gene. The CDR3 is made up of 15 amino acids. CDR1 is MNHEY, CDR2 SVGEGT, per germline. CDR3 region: CASSSQGVSYNEQFF. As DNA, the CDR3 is TGTGCCAGCAGTTCCCAGGGGGTCTCCTACAATGAGCAGTTCTTC.

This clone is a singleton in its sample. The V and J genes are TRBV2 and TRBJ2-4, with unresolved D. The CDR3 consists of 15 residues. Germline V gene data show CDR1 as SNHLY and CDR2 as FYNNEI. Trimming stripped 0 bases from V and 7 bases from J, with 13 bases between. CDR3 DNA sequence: TGTGCCAGCAGTGAAGCGTGGTCTGGCCGTAACATTCAGTACTTC. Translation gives CASSEAWSGRNIQYF.

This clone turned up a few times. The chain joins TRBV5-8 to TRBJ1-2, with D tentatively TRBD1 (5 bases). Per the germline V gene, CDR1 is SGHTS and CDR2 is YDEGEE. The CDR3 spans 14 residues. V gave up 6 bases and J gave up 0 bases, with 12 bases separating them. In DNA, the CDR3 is TGTGCCAGCACCCCAAGGGGCCCTAACTATGGCTACACCTTC. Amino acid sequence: CASTPRGPNYGYTF.

The CDR3 DNA follows: TGTGCCTGGAGTGTCGGGTATTCACCCCTCCACTTT. Translated: CAWSVGYSPLHF. The V and J genes are TRBV30 and TRBJ1-6; D gene ambiguous. The CDR3 spans 12 residues. V dropped 0 bases and J dropped 8 bases, with 5 bases sitting between them. CDR1 and CDR2 from the germline V gene are GTSNPN and SVGIG (reference sequence).

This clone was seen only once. The CDR3: CASSSNVDTEAFF. The CDR3 nucleotides are TGTGCCAGCAGCTCAAATGTAGACACTGAAGCTTTCTTT. The chain couples TRBV13 to TRBJ1-1; no reliable D call. V dropped 4 bases and J dropped 3 bases, with 9 bases sitting between them. Germline V CDR1 and CDR2: PRHDT, FYEKMQ (reference sequence). This CDR3 contains 13 residues.

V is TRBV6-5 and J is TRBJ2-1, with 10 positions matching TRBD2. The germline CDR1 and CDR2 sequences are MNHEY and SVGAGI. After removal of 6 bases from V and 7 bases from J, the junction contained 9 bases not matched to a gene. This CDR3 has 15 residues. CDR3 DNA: TGTGCCAGCAGCCGACAAGCGGGAGGGCGAAATGAGCAGTTCTTC. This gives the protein CASSRQAGGRNEQFF.

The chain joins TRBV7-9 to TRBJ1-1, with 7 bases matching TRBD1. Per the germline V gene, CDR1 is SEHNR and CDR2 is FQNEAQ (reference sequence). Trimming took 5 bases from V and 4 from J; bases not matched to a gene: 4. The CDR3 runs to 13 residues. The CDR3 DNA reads TGTGCCAGCAGCCGCTCAGGGGGCACTGAAGCTTTCTTT. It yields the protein CASSRSGGTEAFF.

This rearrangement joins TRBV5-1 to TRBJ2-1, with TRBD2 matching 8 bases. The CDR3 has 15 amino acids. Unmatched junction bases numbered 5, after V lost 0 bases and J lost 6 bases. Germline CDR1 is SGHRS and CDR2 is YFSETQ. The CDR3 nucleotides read TGCGCCAGCAGCTTGGTTCCGGGAGGGGGCAATGAGCAGTTCTTC. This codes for CASSLVPGGGNEQFF.